The sequence of this T cell receptor (beta chain) was determined in a study of type 1 and type 2 diabetes patients (dated by TCRdb to the mid-2010s). Regarding the study in general: Recruited in China, the cohort was made up of 9 or 10 type 1 diabetes patients, four type 2 diabetes patients and about 6 nondiabetic controls. Throughout the study, CD4 or CD8 MicroBeads on MACS columns were used to positively select CD4+ and CD8+ T cells from PBMCs. A total of approximately 19 million paired-end reads were generated across the whole study. The study used high-throughput sequencing to profile TCRbeta repertoires and compare individuals with type 1 diabetes, type 2 diabetes and no diabetes. Type 2 diabetes patients served as a disease comparison group for the type 1 diabetes patients. Similar V gene usage was observed when roughly 18-cycle and approximately 26-cycle amplification were compared, suggesting similar primer efficiencies and random PCR bias. Paired-end sequencing of TCRbeta libraries was performed on Illumina HiSeq 2000 or MiSeq instruments. What the study reported, not specific to this receptor: Few highly-expanded CD4+ clones, median one, were found in type 2 diabetes patients, accounting for a median around 3.9% of reads. Type 2 diabetes and control samples had highly correlated V and J gene usage patterns, with the correlation between samples averaging about 0.97. Since just a limited number of T2D and control samples were sequenced, some T1D-only HECs might also appear in more T2D or control samples. High diversity was shown by type 2 diabetes repertoires, and the diversity was significantly greater than that of type 1 diabetes repertoires in both CD4+ and CD8+ T cells. The study groups were not matched for age and gender, which could possibly have biased interpretation.

From a lookup of the germline V gene (reference sequence), CDR1 and CDR2 are DFQATT and SNEGSKA. V and J are trimmed by 0 bases and 3 bases, and the gene matches miss 14 bases of the junction. The CDR3 covers 18 residues, taking in both the cysteine and the phenylalanine. Only the CDR3 region is kept as DNA, spanning 54 bases read in frame from base 1. All diabetic patients met standard classification criteria for type 1 or type 2 diabetes, with glucose and C-peptide assessed by WHO-recommended methods. Donors were excluded if they had other autoimmune diseases or infections within the previous four weeks. From each participant, around 10 milliliters of peripheral blood were collected. PBMCs were isolated with LymphoPrep density separation. As concerns this clonotype: It has no known antigen specificity. Base qualities are not provided; no much larger clone lies one nucleotide away.

Sequenced on an Illumina MiSeq. Genomic DNA from sorted T cell subsets was used as template for TCRbeta CDR3 amplification. The TCRbeta CDR3 region was amplified by multiplex PCR with 30 forward and 13 reverse primers. After the PCR products were purified with AMPure XP beads, a second PCR of roughly 25 cycles was run to add indices and adaptors. Libraries were gel-purified using the QIAquick Gel Extraction Kit before sequencing. The paper's data handling went like this. FLASH was used to merge paired-end reads, and IgBLAST was used to align the merged reads to IMGT V, D and J germline references. After reads whose alignment identity to germline references fell below 70% were discarded, approximately 11 million reads remained study-wide. Following IMGT definitions, CDR3 boundaries, reading frame and productivity were assigned. A highly-expanded clone was defined as any clone making up 1% or more of reads, and normalized Shannon entropy served as the measure of diversity. Unpaired two-tailed t-tests were used to test for differences in Shannon entropy between groups. TCRdb reanalyzed the raw reads on its own, using fastp at Q25 for trimming and MiXCR for clone calling, and kept in-frame beta chains. CDR3 protein sequences are deduplicated, and each keeps its most common genes and DNA. In this record, the V and J calls reflect TCRdb's handling and not the investigators' own analysis. The sample yields 250,000 or so distinct CDR3 sequences; 47% were counted once. In total, the top ten clones hold approximately 13% of the sample.

Sequenced material: peripheral blood mononuclear cells (PBMCs). The clonotype was recovered from a young man with type 2 diabetes. The V and J genes are TRBV20-1 and TRBJ2-7, with 10 bases matching TRBD1. The nucleotide sequence reads as follows: TGCAGTGCTAGAGATTCCTCGGGACGGACAGGGGGTCTCTACGAGCAGTACTTC. Translated, this is CSARDSSGRTGGLYEQYF.